This T cell receptor beta chain originates from a study of T cell changes during pregnancy in multiple sclerosis. Germline V lookup: CDR1 MNHNS, CDR2 SASEGT. V lost 10 bases, J lost 5 bases, and 2 bases stayed unmatched. The CDR3 contains 11 residues. Clones were read by immunoSEQ multiplex PCR, and TCRdb kept only the in-frame ones, dropping some. The data contain about 64,000 clones, about 90% of them seen just once; the ten biggest clones take up roughly 2.2%. The sequenced sample was peripheral blood, obtained in the second trimester of pregnancy. The sequence derives from a female donor in good health, enrolled as a control in a pregnancy study. V is TRBV6-1 and J is TRBJ1-1; 9 positions match TRBD1. CDR3 nucleotides: TGTGCCACCGACAGGGGGACTGAAGCTTTCTTT. Translating it yields CATDRGTEAFF.